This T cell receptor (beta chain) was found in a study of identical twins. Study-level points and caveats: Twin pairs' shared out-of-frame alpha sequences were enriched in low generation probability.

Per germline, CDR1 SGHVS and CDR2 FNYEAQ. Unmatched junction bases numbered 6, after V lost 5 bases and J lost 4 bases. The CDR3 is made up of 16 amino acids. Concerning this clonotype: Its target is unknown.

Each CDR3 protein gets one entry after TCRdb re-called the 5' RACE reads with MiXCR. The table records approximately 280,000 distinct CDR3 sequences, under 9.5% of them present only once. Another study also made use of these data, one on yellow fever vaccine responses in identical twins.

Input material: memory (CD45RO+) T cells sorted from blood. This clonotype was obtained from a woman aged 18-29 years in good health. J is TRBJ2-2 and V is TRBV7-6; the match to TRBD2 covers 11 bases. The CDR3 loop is CASSDLAGGSTGELFF. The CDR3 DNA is TGTGCCAGCAGCGACCTAGCGGGAGGAAGCACCGGGGAGCTGTTTTTT. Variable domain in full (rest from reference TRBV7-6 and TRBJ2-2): GAGVSQSPRYKVTKRGQDVALRCDPISGHVSLYWYRQALGQGPEFLTYFNYEAQQDKSGLPNDRFSAERPEGSISTLTIQRTEQRDSAMYRCASSDLAGGSTGELFFGEGSRLTVL.